The 27 T cell receptor beta chains given below trace back to one sample, sequenced in a study of identical twins (dated by TCRdb to 2015 to 2016). The library was generated by 5' RACE. These reads were obtained on an Illumina HiSeq 2000. The public reads were reanalyzed by TCRdb: fastp trimming at Q25, MiXCR alignment, in-frame beta chains only. Each CDR3 protein appears once, grouped with its most common genes and DNA. A total of fewer than 650,000 distinct CDR3 sequences appear in this sample, 7% to 7.5% of them only once. About 1.5% of the sample lies in the top ten. These same records also appear under a second study, on yellow fever vaccine responses in identical twins.

The sequenced material came from PBMCs. Receptor source: a woman younger than 35 in good health.

In this sample, this clonotype turned up a few times. This chain joins TRBV5-4 and TRBJ2-3; the D gene is possibly TRBD2 (6 bases). CDR1 SGHNT and CDR2 YYREEE come from the germline V gene (reference sequence). The CDR3 spans 15 residues. The V end was cut by 0 bases, the J end by 8 bases, with 16 bases between. This chain's CDR3 is CASSLAMGSGGTQYF. CDR3 DNA sequence: TGTGCCAGCAGCTTGGCCATGGGTAGCGGAGGTACGCAGTATTTT.

V is TRBV24-1 and J is TRBJ2-1, with a possible D match to TRBD2 (6 bases). Trimming stripped 0 bases from V and 0 bases from J, with 8 bases between. Germline V gene sequence: CDR1 KGHDR, CDR2 SFDVKD. The CDR3 contains 16 residues. CDR3 sequence: CATSDLGGFSYNEQFF. In DNA form, the CDR3 reads TGTGCCACCAGTGATTTGGGGGGGTTCTCCTACAATGAGCAGTTCTTC.

This clonotype was observed many times. The chain's CDR3 is CATSDGLAGGISYNEQFF. The CDR3 coding sequence is TGTGCCACCAGTGATGGGCTAGCGGGAGGGATCTCCTACAATGAGCAGTTCTTC. The V and J genes are TRBV24-1 and TRBJ2-1; 12 bases line up with TRBD2. The junction had 5 bases not matched to a gene; V was cut back by 3 bases and J by 0 bases. CDR1 is KGHDR, CDR2 SFDVKD, per germline. CDR3 length: 18 residues.

The chain joins TRBV25-1 to TRBJ2-3; 7 bases line up with TRBD2. The CDR3 sequence is 16 residues long. The V gene's germline CDR1 is MGHDK and CDR2 SYGVNS. With V trimmed by 6 bases and J by 0 bases, 9 bases remained unmatched. This CDR3 is CASSGEGPDSTDTQYF. Here the CDR3 DNA reads TGTGCCAGCAGCGGGGAGGGGCCCGACAGCACAGATACGCAGTATTTT.

V gene TRBV13 combines with J gene TRBJ2-7; perhaps TRBD2 as D (5 bases). CDR1 is PRHDT and CDR2 is FYEKMQ in the germline V gene (reference sequence). V lost 2 bases to trimming and J lost 7 bases, with 12 bases between them. The CDR3 runs 13 residues. This chain's CDR3 is CASSLKGSGEQYV. As DNA, the CDR3 is TGTGCCAGCAGCTTAAAAGGTTCGGGGGAGCAGTACGTC.

This clonotype was seen at least ten times. The chain combines TRBV29-1 with TRBJ1-5; D is ambiguous. The CDR3 covers 13 residues. The V end lost 6 bases, the J end lost 0 bases, and 9 bases lay between the germline ends. Germline values: CDR1 SQVTM, CDR2 ANQGSEA. The CDR3 here is CSVSADSNQPQHF. CDR3 coding DNA: TGCAGCGTGAGTGCAGATAGCAATCAGCCCCAGCATTTT. The whole variable domain, remainder taken from reference TRBV29-1 and TRBJ1-5, is SAVISQKPSRDICQRGTSLTIQCQVDSQVTMMFWYRQQPGQSLTLIATANQGSEATYESGFVIDKFPISRPNLTFSTLTVSNMSPEDSSIYLCSVSADSNQPQHFGDGTRLSIL.

There are a few counts of this clonotype. The V call is TRBV6-1, the J call TRBJ1-5; 9 bases fit TRBD1. The CDR3 totals 15 residues. The ends lost 4 bases at V and 5 bases at J; junction bases unmatched: 6. Germline V lookup: CDR1 MNHNS, CDR2 SASEGT. The CDR3 sequence: CASSASGQGDQPQHF. The CDR3 nucleotides read TGTGCCAGCAGTGCCTCGGGACAGGGTGATCAGCCCCAGCATTTT.

This clonotype was picked up a small number of times. The chain is built from TRBV27 and TRBJ2-5, with D tentatively TRBD1 (6 bases). CDR1 is MNHEY and CDR2 is SMNVEV in the germline V gene (reference sequence). The CDR3 is 16 residues long. Trimming shortened V by 6 bases and J by 13 bases, and 30 bases separated the two germline ends. The CDR3 region has the DNA TGTGCCAGCAGCCCCCGCACCGGGCCTCCTCCACAGGGTGCGTACTTC. Residues: CASSPRTGPPPQGAYF.

V is TRBV6-5 and J is TRBJ2-5, with D possibly TRBD2 on 7 matching bases. The germline CDR1 and CDR2 sequences are MNHEY and SVGAGI. This CDR3 region has 15 residues. V lost 0 bases and J lost 5, with 13 bases in between. The CDR3 bases are TGTGCCAGCAGTTACTCCGGGGGGCTCGGGGAGACCCAGTACTTC. It specifies CASSYSGGLGETQYF.

This clonotype was found many times. The CDR3 here is CASSLRGFGTGELFF. CDR3 sequence (DNA): TGTGCCAGCAGTTTGCGGGGGTTCGGGACCGGGGAGCTGTTTTTT. The V and J genes are TRBV12-3 or TRBV12-4 and TRBJ2-2, with 7 bases aligning to TRBD2. The CDR3 contains 15 residues. V dropped 3 bases and J dropped 5; count of bases not matched to a gene: 6.

Here the CDR3 reads CSIRGRGTEAFF. The CDR3 DNA reads as TGCAGTATCAGGGGTAGGGGCACTGAAGCTTTCTTT. The V gene is TRBV20-1, the J gene TRBJ1-1; the D gene is possibly TRBD1 (6 bases). The germline CDR1 and CDR2 sequences are DFQATT and SNEGSKA (reference sequence). The CDR3 runs to 12 residues. V was shortened by 8 bases and J by 4 bases, with 14 bases between the two germline ends.

The chain recombines TRBV29-1 with TRBJ1-2, with D maybe TRBD1 (6 bases). Looked up from germline, CDR1 is SQVTM and CDR2 is ANQGSEA. Trimming stripped 5 bases from V and 8 bases from J, with 12 bases between. The CDR3 sequence is 11 residues long. The CDR3 is CSVSFGGGYTF. DNA for the CDR3: TGCAGCGTTTCGTTTGGGGGCGGCTACACCTTC. The complete variable domain, with remaining parts taken from reference TRBV29-1 and TRBJ1-2, reads SAVISQKPSRDICQRGTSLTIQCQVDSQVTMMFWYRQQPGQSLTLIATANQGSEATYESGFVIDKFPISRPNLTFSTLTVSNMSPEDSSIYLCSVSFGGGYTFGSGTRLTVV.

In its sample, this clonotype was seen a few times. V is TRBV10-2 and J is TRBJ2-7, with D possibly TRBD1 on 5 matching bases. V was trimmed by 0 bases and J by 2 bases, leaving 14 bases between them. The CDR3 spans 16 residues. CDR1 WSHSY and CDR2 SAAADI come from the germline V gene. The CDR3: CASSESGQGFPYEQYV. DNA of the CDR3: TGCGCCAGCAGTGAGTCGGGGCAGGGATTTCCCTACGAGCAGTACGTC.

The chain joins TRBV9 to TRBJ2-5, with 9 bases lining up with TRBD1. With V trimmed by 3 bases and J by 5 bases, 8 bases remained unmatched. This CDR3 has 15 residues. Germline values: CDR1 SGDLS, CDR2 YYNGEE. The CDR3 coding sequence is TGTGCCAGCAGCGCAGACGGGACAGGGCGGGAGACCCAGTACTTC. It specifies CASSADGTGRETQYF.

The J gene is TRBJ2-2, the V gene TRBV2; 13 nucleotides align to TRBD2. Germline CDR1 is SNHLY and CDR2 is FYNNEI. The CDR3 loop spans 19 amino acids. The CDR3 is CTCCPPTSGRFANTGELFF. CDR3 DNA: TGTACCTGCTGTCCGCCGACTAGCGGGAGGTTCGCGAACACCGGGGAGCTGTTTTTT.

This clonotype was counted many times. V usage is TRBV12-3 or TRBV12-4 and J usage is TRBJ2-7; 8 bases align to TRBD2. The CDR3 totals 15 residues. V dropped 7 bases and J dropped 0; count of bases not matched to a gene: 8. The CDR3 DNA follows: TGTGCCAGCACCCAACGGGAGGGGCTCTCCTACGAGCAGTACGTC. This translates into CASTQREGLSYEQYV.

This clonotype has just a few counts. This rearrangement joins TRBV7-8 to TRBJ2-3; D ambiguous. The CDR3 sequence is 16 residues long. V gave up 5 bases and J gave up 2 bases, with 17 bases separating them. The V gene's germline CDR1 is SGHVS and CDR2 FQNEAQ. The CDR3 spells CASSPLLYGPTDTQYF. Here the CDR3 DNA reads TGTGCCAGCAGCCCCCTTTTGTACGGGCCCACAGATACGCAGTATTTT.

The chain has TRBV12-3 or TRBV12-4 and TRBJ2-2; D possibly corresponds to TRBD1 (5 bases). Trimming took off 5 bases at V and 5 bases at J, with 15 bases between the two ends. CDR3 length equals 15 residues. The CDR3 nucleotides are TGTGCCAGCAGTAACAGGAGAAGCGATACCGGGGAGCTGTTTTTT. It specifies CASSNRRSDTGELFF.

CDR3 nucleotide sequence: TGTGCCATCATGGCCGGGACCAAAAACTACGAGCAGTACTTC. As protein: CAIMAGTKNYEQYF. The genes are TRBV10-3 and TRBJ2-7; D possibly uses TRBD1 or TRBD2 (5 bases each). CDR3 length equals 14 residues. Germline V gene sequence: CDR1 ENHRY, CDR2 SYGVKD. V lost 7 bases and J 3 bases, leaving 16 bases between the germline ends.

This clonotype was found many times. The chain carries TRBV29-1 and TRBJ2-7; D gene unclear. Germline lookup yields CDR1 SQVTM and CDR2 ANQGSEA. V was cut by 4 bases and J by 3 bases, with 16 bases left in between. The CDR3 has 14 residues. Here the CDR3 reads CSVVSPGFVYEQYF. CDR3 bases: TGCAGCGTTGTTAGCCCCGGGTTCGTCTACGAGCAGTACTTC.

This clonotype was picked up many times. The chain has TRBV6-6 and TRBJ1-1, with a possible D match to TRBD1 (5 bases). The CDR3 contains 13 residues. Germline values: CDR1 MNHNY, CDR2 SVGAGI (reference sequence). Trimming stripped 7 bases from V and 2 bases from J, with 11 bases between. The CDR3 nucleotides read TGTGCCAGCAACCGTGACAGCAACACTGAAGCTTTCTTT. Protein: CASNRDSNTEAFF.

The chain links TRBV19 to TRBJ2-2, with TRBD1 matching over 10 bases. Germline CDR1 LNHDA, CDR2 SQIVND (reference sequence). There are 14 residues in the CDR3. V shed 5 bases, J shed 6 bases, and the junction held 3 bases outside the gene matches. The CDR3 sequence is CASSVGTGAGELFF. The CDR3 region has the DNA TGTGCCAGTAGTGTAGGGACAGGGGCCGGGGAGCTGTTTTTT.

This clonotype has a count of ten or more. The V call is TRBV7-8, the J call TRBJ2-1; the D is unclear. This CDR3 region has 15 residues. CDR1 and CDR2 (germline): SGHVS, FQNEAQ. The V end lost 1 base, the J end lost 4 bases, and 11 bases lay between the germline ends. The CDR3 loop reads CASSLGATAYNEQFF. CDR3 bases: TGTGCCAGCAGCTTAGGGGCGACGGCTTACAATGAGCAGTTCTTC.

This clonotype was counted many times. The V call is TRBV4-1, the J call TRBJ2-2, with 9 bases that match TRBD2. The CDR3 has 16 residues. CDR1 is MGHRA, CDR2 YSYEKL, per germline. Germline trimming cut 1 base from V and 4 bases from J; bases unmatched to any gene: 4. The CDR3 nucleotides read TGCGCCAGCAGCCAAGTTCCAGCGGGAGGCACCGGGGAGCTGTTTTTT. Protein: CASSQVPAGGTGELFF.

This clonotype was observed at least ten times. The chain uses TRBV28 and TRBJ2-1; 8 nucleotides agree with TRBD1. The V gene end was trimmed by 5 bases and the J gene end by 7 bases; junction bases not matched to a gene: 13. CDR1 MDHEN and CDR2 SYDVKM come from the germline V gene. The CDR3 extends over 16 amino acids. The CDR3 protein is CASSPYGQGILNEQFF. The CDR3 coding sequence is TGTGCCAGCAGTCCCTACGGACAGGGAATACTAAATGAGCAGTTCTTC.

This clonotype was recorded at least ten times. This chain's CDR3 is CASSEGPSSYEQYF. The CDR3 coding sequence is TGTGCCAGCAGTGAGGGACCTAGCTCCTACGAGCAGTACTTC. The chain employs TRBV2 and TRBJ2-7; D possibly matches TRBD1 or TRBD2 (5 bases each). Germline assignment: CDR1 SNHLY and CDR2 FYNNEI. Trimming took off 3 bases at V and 0 bases at J, with 9 bases between the two ends. The CDR3 is 14 residues long.

The sample holds a few counts of this clonotype. CDR3 amino acids: CASSQTYSGRSPLEQYF. The CDR3 DNA reads TGTGCCAGCAGCCAAACATACTCGGGACGGTCCCCTCTCGAGCAGTACTTC. The chain uses TRBV4-2 and TRBJ2-7; perhaps D is TRBD1 or TRBD2 (5 bases each). The CDR3 is 17 amino acids. V lost 2 bases and J 6 bases, leaving 23 bases between the germline ends. Germline V gene sequence: CDR1 LGHNA, CDR2 YNFKEQ.